This T cell receptor (beta chain) stems from a study of cytomegalovirus exposure and HLA in healthy donors. CDR1 and CDR2 from the germline V gene are SGHAT and FQNNGV. The length of the CDR3 is 14 residues. V lost 1 base and J 6 bases, leaving 12 bases between the germline ends. Findings and limits, study-wide: Immune exposure information available was restricted to CMV serostatus.

PCR employed 60 Vbeta and 13 Jbeta primers. Generated by immunoSEQ multiplex PCR, the TCRdb table keeps only in-frame clones and is missing some. The sample has 97,000 or so clones, more than 70% seen once; the top ten hold roughly 9.1%. In the case of this clone: What it recognizes is unknown.

This chain joins TRBV11-2 and TRBJ1-2; possible D gene TRBD1, 5 bases. The sample was PBMCs. The origin of this receptor is a male donor in good health and CMV-seropositive. CDR3 sequence reads: CASSLGAGWDGYTF. The CDR3 coding sequence is TGTGCCAGCAGCTTAGGTGCAGGGTGGGATGGCTACACCTTC.